This record concerns one T cell receptor (beta chain) sequence. Its antigen is as yet unknown. A read error may account for a junction end that differs from germline. Measured with immunoSEQ multiplex PCR; TCRdb has only the in-frame clones, and not every one. The sample has 1,700 or so clones; 70% to 85% are singletons. The sample belongs to a study of T cell repertoires in ileal Crohn's disease. Broader study findings: Compared with non-smokers, active smokers at surgery showed more clonal expansions. Clonality above 26.8% at surgery always came with endoscopic recurrence. Compared with CD4 T cells, sorted CD8 cells carried more expanded clones.

Germline V gene lookup returns CDR1 MNHEY and CDR2 SMNVEV (reference sequence). The CDR3 is 16 amino acids. This clonotype was sampled from an adult with Crohn's disease. This sequence joins TRBV27 and TRBJ1-2, with 8 nucleotides matching TRBD1. Sequencing was performed on ileal tissue. CDR3 nucleotide sequence: TGTGCCAGCGGTTTGACCCGCCAGGGGGCGGACTATGGCTACACCTTC. Translated, it gives CASGLTRQGADYGYTF.